Here is one T cell receptor beta chain with its context. Its antigen is currently unknown. The sample belongs to a study of shared clonotypes between healthy human individuals. General study points: Estimated richness was generally greater in naive than memory subsets. Sharing across four donors was highest in naive CD4 (about 5%) and lowest in memory CD8 (approximately 0.4%). Inspection by rarefaction showed sorted-subset sequencing to be incomplete despite large depth.

CD45RO-negative CD8 cells positively selected for CCR7 made up the naive population, which excluded terminally differentiated effector memory CD45RA+ cells. The authors split each subset's genomic DNA evenly across several immunoSEQ plates. Profiled with immunoSEQ multiplex PCR; TCRdb holds only in-frame clones, not every one. The sample includes around 2,000,000 clones, 93% of them seen just once. Germline CDR1 and CDR2: PRHDT and FYEKMQ (reference sequence). V gave up 5 bases and J gave up 4 bases, with 20 bases separating them. This CDR3 region has 16 residues. The TCR comes from a man aged 18 to 30 in good health. Some clones in this sample may be carry-over from other donors' samples. The chain is built from TRBV13 and TRBJ2-5; D may correspond to TRBD1 or TRBD2 (5 bases each). Sequencing used naive CD8+ T cells from PBMCs. CDR3 sequence: CASSQGGGAFRETQYF. The CDR3 nucleotides read TGTGCCAGCAGCCAGGGTGGGGGAGCGTTTAGAGAGACCCAGTACTTC.